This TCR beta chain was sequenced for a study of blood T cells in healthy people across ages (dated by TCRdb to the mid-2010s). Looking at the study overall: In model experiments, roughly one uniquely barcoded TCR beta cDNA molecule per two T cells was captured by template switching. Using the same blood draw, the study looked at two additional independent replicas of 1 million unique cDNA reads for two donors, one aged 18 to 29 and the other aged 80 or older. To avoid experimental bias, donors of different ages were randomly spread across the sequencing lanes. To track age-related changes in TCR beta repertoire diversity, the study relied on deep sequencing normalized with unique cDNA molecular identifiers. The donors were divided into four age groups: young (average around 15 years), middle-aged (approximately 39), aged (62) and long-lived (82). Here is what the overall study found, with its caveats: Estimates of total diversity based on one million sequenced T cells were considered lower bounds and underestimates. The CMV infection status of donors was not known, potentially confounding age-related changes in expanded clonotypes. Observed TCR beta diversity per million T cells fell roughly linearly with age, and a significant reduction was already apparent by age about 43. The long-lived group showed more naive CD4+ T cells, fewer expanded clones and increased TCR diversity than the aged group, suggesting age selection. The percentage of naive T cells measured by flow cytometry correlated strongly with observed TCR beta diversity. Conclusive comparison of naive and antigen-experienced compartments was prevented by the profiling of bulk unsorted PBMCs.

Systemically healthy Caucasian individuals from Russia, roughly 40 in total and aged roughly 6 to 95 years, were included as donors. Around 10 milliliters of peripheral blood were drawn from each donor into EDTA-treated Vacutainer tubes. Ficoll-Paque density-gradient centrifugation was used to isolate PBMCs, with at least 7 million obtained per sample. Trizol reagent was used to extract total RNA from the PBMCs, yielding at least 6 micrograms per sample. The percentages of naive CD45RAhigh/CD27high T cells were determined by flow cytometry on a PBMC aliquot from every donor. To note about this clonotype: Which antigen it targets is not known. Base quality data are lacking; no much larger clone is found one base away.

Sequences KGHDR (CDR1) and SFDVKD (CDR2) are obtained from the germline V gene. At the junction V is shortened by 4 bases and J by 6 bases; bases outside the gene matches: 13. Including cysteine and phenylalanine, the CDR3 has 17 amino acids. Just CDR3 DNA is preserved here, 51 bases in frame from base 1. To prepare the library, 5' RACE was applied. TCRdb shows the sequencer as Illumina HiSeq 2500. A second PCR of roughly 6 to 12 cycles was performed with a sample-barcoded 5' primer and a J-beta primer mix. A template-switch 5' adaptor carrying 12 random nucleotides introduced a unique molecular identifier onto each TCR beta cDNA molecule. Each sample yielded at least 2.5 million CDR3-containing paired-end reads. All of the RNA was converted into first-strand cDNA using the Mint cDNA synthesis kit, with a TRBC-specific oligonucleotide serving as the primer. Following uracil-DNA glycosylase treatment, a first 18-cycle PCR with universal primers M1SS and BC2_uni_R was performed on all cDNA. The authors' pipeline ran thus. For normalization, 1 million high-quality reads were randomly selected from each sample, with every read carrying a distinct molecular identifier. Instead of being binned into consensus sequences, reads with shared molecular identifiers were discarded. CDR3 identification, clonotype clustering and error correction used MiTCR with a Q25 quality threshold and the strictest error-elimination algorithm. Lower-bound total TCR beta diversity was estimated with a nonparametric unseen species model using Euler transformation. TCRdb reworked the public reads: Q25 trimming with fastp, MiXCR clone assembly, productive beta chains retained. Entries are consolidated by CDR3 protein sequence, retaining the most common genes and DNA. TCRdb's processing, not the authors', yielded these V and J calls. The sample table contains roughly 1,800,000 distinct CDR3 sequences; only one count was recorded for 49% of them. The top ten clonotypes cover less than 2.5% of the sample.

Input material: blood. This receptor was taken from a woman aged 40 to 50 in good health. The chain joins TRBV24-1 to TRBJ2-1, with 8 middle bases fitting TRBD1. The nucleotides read TGTGCCACCAGTGACCCAAGGACAGGGCCGTTGGGCAATGAGCAGTTCTTC. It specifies CATSDPRTGPLGNEQFF.